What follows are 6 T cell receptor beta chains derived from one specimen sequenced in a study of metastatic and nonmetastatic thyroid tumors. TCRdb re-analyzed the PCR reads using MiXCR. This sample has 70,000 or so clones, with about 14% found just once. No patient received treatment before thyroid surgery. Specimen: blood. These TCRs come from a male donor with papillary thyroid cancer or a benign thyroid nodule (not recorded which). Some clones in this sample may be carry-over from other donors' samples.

Written as DNA, the CDR3 is TGCGCCAGCAGCCCGCGGGCCGGGGGCTCAGAGACCCAGTACTTC. This sequence encodes CASSPRAGGSETQYF. The chain joins TRBV10-1 to TRBJ2-5; tentatively, D is TRBD1 or TRBD2 (6 bases each). The length of the CDR3 is 15 residues. Trimming stripped 6 bases from V and 4 bases from J, with 18 bases between. CDR1 is WNHNN and CDR2 is SYGVQD in the germline V gene (reference sequence).

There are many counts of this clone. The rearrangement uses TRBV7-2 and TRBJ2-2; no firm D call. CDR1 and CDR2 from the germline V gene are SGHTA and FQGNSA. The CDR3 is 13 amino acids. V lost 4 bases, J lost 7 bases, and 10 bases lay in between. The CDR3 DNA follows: TGTGCCAGCAGCTGGGGTCGCAGCGGGGAGCTGTTTTTT. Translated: CASSWGRSGELFF.

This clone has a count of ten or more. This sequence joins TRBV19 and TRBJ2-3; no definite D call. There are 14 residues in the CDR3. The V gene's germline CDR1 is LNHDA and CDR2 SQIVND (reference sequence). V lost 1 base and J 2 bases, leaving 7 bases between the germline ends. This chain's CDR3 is CASSIGGNTDTQYF. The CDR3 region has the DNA TGTGCCAGTAGTATAGGCGGAAACACAGATACGCAGTATTTT.

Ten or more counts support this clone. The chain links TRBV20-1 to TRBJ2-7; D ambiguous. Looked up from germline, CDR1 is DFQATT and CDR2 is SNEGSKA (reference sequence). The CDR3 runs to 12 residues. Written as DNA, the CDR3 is TGCAGCACCAGAGGAGCGTCAGACGAGCAGTACGTC. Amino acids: CSTRGASDEQYV.

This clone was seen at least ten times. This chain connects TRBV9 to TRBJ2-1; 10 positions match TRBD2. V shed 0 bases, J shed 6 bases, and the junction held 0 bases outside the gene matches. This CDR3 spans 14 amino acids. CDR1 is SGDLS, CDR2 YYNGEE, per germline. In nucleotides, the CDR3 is TGTGCCAGCAGCGTAGTAGCGGGAGGCAATGAGCAGTTCTTC. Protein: CASSVVAGGNEQFF.

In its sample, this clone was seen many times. CDR3 loop: CASSQTESSYEQYF. The CDR3 DNA reads as TGCGCCAGCAGTCAAACGGAGAGCTCCTACGAGCAGTACTTC. The chain combines TRBV10-1 with TRBJ2-7; unclear D gene. CDR3 length: 14 amino acids. CDR1 WNHNN and CDR2 SYGVQD come from the germline V gene (reference sequence). With 5 bases removed from V and 0 bases from J, the gap between germline ends came to 11 bases.